The 21 T cell receptor beta chains below come from one sample, sequenced in a study of T-cell reconstitution after alpha-beta-depleted transplantation in children. Preparation of the TCRbeta library used unique molecular identifiers. TCRdb reanalysed the PCR reads using MiXCR and keeps one entry per CDR3 protein. This repertoire shows approximately 630,000 distinct CDR3 sequences, about an eighth found once; its top ten account for 0.75% to 0.85%. Sequencing was performed on PBMCs, taken before TCRalphabeta/CD19-depleted stem cell transplant. The receptors derive from a girl aged 2 to 10 with congenital amegakaryocytic thrombocytopenia, due to receive a stem cell transplant.

V usage is TRBV10-3 and J usage is TRBJ2-5; D may be TRBD1 or TRBD2 (5 bases each). Germline V gene sequence: CDR1 ENHRY, CDR2 SYGVKD. The V end was cut by 6 bases, the J end by 4 bases, with 15 bases between. This CDR3 is built from 14 residues. CDR3 bases: TGTGCCATCAGAGCCGTGGGGGTGGGAGAGACCCAGTACTTC. Translating it yields CAIRAVGVGETQYF.

V gene TRBV12-3 or TRBV12-4 combines with J gene TRBJ2-5; weak D call: TRBD1 (6 bases). The CDR3 length is 14 residues. Trimming cost V 2 bases and J 4 bases, with 11 bases left between them. The CDR3 is CASSLLPGVETQYF. In DNA, the CDR3 is TGTGCCAGCAGTTTATTACCAGGGGTAGAGACCCAGTACTTC.

This clonotype was recorded many times. At one of its ends the junction is not consistent with the germline gene, which may arise from a read error. The CDR3 DNA follows: TGTGCCAGCAGCTTATGGACTAACACTGAAGCTCTCTTT. Amino acids: CASSLWTNTEALF. This chain joins TRBV7-6 and TRBJ1-1; D not resolved. The CDR3 extends over 13 amino acids. Germline CDR1 is SGHVS and CDR2 is FNYEAQ.

V gene TRBV20-1 combines with J gene TRBJ2-3; D is undetermined. Germline V gene sequence: CDR1 DFQATT, CDR2 SNEGSKA (reference sequence). The CDR3 extends over 12 amino acids. Trimming took off 7 bases at V and 0 bases at J, with 8 bases between the two ends. The CDR3 spells CSGVASTDTQYF. CDR3 in DNA: TGCAGTGGAGTGGCTAGCACAGATACGCAGTATTTT.

The chain employs TRBV12-3 or TRBV12-4 and TRBJ2-7, with 7 bases that match TRBD2. V was pared by 4 bases and J by 6 bases, with 18 bases of the junction left unmatched. This CDR3 has 17 residues. The CDR3 DNA is TGTGCCAGCAGTTGGGGGGACTTTGGGGGAGGGCCTCCCGAGCAGTACTTC. Amino acids: CASSWGDFGGGPPEQYF.

This chain links TRBV4-1 with TRBJ1-5; no clear D. With 6 bases removed from V and 0 bases from J, the gap between germline ends came to 12 bases. CDR1 is MGHRA, CDR2 YSYEKL, per germline. The CDR3 has 15 amino acids. The DNA for the CDR3 is TGCGCCAGCAGTCTGTGGCCGGATAGCAATCAGCCCCAGCATTTT. Its protein product is CASSLWPDSNQPQHF.

The chain employs TRBV6-1 and TRBJ1-5; D unresolved. The CDR3 extends over 14 amino acids. The V end was cut by 4 bases, the J end by 2 bases, with 9 bases between. The V gene's germline CDR1 is MNHNS and CDR2 SASEGT. CDR3 DNA sequence: TGTGCCAGCAGTGTGATTGGAGGCAATCAGCCCCAGCATTTT. It codes for CASSVIGGNQPQHF.

This clonotype was seen a few times. This rearrangement joins TRBV12-3 or TRBV12-4 to TRBJ2-1; D remains ambiguous. Trimming pared 2 bases from V and 9 bases from J, leaving 11 bases between. CDR3 length: 13 amino acids. Written as DNA, the CDR3 is TGTGCCAGCAGTTTAACGATTTCCGGTGAGCAGTTCTTC. Translating it yields CASSLTISGEQFF.

V gene TRBV5-1 combines with J gene TRBJ2-3; 9 bases are a match to TRBD2. The CDR3 covers 18 residues. V shed 0 bases, J shed 9 bases, and the junction held 17 bases outside the gene matches. Germline assignment: CDR1 SGHRS and CDR2 YFSETQ. The CDR3 is CASSLAGIAGEPGGTQYF. In nucleotides, the CDR3 is TGCGCCAGCAGCTTGGCCGGTATAGCGGGAGAGCCGGGGGGCACGCAGTATTTT.

This clonotype was found many times. The chain is built from TRBV5-5 and TRBJ1-1, with D unclear. Per germline, CDR1 SGHKS and CDR2 YYEKEE (reference sequence). This CDR3 is 15 amino acids long. V lost 0 bases and J 4 bases, leaving 13 bases between the germline ends. CDR3 amino acids: CASSLEWGGGTEAFF. In nucleotides, the CDR3 is TGTGCCAGCAGCTTGGAGTGGGGTGGAGGCACTGAAGCTTTCTTT.

This clonotype appeared many times. The chain employs TRBV11-2 and TRBJ2-1; 8 bases map to TRBD1. The CDR3 consists of 15 residues. CDR1 SGHAT and CDR2 FQNNGV come from the germline V gene. With 5 bases clipped from V and 8 bases from J, the junction kept 11 bases outside the gene matches. In nucleotides, the CDR3 is TGTGCCAGCAGCCTCTTCCCGACAGGGGAGGATGAGCAGTTCTTC. Translated: CASSLFPTGEDEQFF. Complete variable domain (other parts from reference TRBV11-2 and TRBJ2-1): EAGVAQSPRYKIIEKRQSVAFWCNPISGHATLYWYQQILGQGPKLLIQFQNNGVVDDSQLPKDRFSAERLKGVDSTLKIQPAKLEDSAVYLCASSLFPTGEDEQFFGPGTRLTVL.

This clonotype was seen a handful of times. This chain joins TRBV28 and TRBJ2-1; unclear D gene. CDR3 length: 15 amino acids. The V gene lost 3 bases and the J gene lost 2 bases, with 11 bases spanning the gap. The germline V gene has CDR1 MDHEN and CDR2 SYDVKM. The DNA for the CDR3 is TGTGCCAGCAGTTTCCCCCCCCGGCCCTACAATGAGCAGTTCTTC. As protein: CASSFPPRPYNEQFF.

The chain employs TRBV12-3 or TRBV12-4 and TRBJ2-1; 10 bases are shared with TRBD2. Trimming cost V 5 bases and J 3 bases; bases outside gene matches: 13. The CDR3 is made up of 18 amino acids. The CDR3 DNA sequence: TGTGCCAGCAGTCCTCCCGCTAGCGGGAGCCTCGTCTACAATGAGCAGTTCTTC. Its protein is CASSPPASGSLVYNEQFF.

This clonotype was seen a handful of times. This chain uses TRBV20-1 with TRBJ2-3, with TRBD2 identical over 7 bases. From germline, CDR1 is DFQATT and CDR2 SNEGSKA (reference sequence). This CDR3 region has 15 residues. Germline trimming cut 2 bases from V and 5 bases from J; bases unmatched to any gene: 10. The CDR3 DNA reads TGCAGTGCTAGATTTGCGGGAGCCCCGGGAGATACGCAGTATTTT. This codes for CSARFAGAPGDTQYF.

V usage is TRBV20-1 and J usage is TRBJ2-7; 7 bases fit TRBD2. J was trimmed by 6 bases and V by 6 bases; bases with no gene match: 11. Germline CDR1 and CDR2: DFQATT and SNEGSKA (reference sequence). CDR3 length: 13 amino acids. The CDR3 DNA sequence: TGCAGTGCCGGAAAGGAGGGAGGGCCCGAGCAGTACTTC. This gives the protein CSAGKEGGPEQYF.

This clonotype has just a few counts. V gene TRBV27 combines with J gene TRBJ2-3, with 7 bases fitting TRBD1. Germline V gene sequence: CDR1 MNHEY, CDR2 SMNVEV (reference sequence). The CDR3 sequence is 16 residues long. V was pared by 6 bases and J by 2 bases, with 11 bases of the junction left unmatched. CDR3 in amino acids: CASRGQWGSYTDTQYF. The CDR3 bases are TGTGCCAGCAGGGGACAGTGGGGATCCTACACAGATACGCAGTATTTT.

The chain recombines TRBV3-1 with TRBJ1-1; D may be TRBD1 (6 bases). The CDR3 has 16 residues. Germline V gene lookup returns CDR1 LGHDT and CDR2 YNNKEL (reference sequence). With 4 bases removed from V and 0 bases from J, the gap between germline ends came to 15 bases. CDR3 DNA: TGTGCCAGCAGCCCCACCGGGACACATTTGAACACTGAAGCTTTCTTT. Protein product: CASSPTGTHLNTEAFF. The full variable domain, in which reference TRBV3-1 and TRBJ1-1 provide the parts outside the CDR3, is DTAVSQTPKYLVTQMGNDKSIKCEQNLGHDTMYWYKQDSKKFLKIMFSYNNKELIINETVPNRFSPKSPDKAHLNLHINSLELGDSAVYFCASSPTGTHLNTEAFFGQGTRLTVV.

This clonotype was recorded a few times. This chain links TRBV20-1 with TRBJ2-7, with D maybe TRBD2 (6 bases). The CDR3 loop spans 13 amino acids. Between the trimmed V and J ends, which lost 6 bases and 6 bases, there was a span of 18 bases. Germline CDR1 DFQATT, CDR2 SNEGSKA (reference sequence). CDR3 in amino acids: CSAILPGAGEQYF. For the CDR3, the DNA is TGCAGTGCCATCCTCCCGGGAGCAGGCGAGCAGTACTTC.

The J gene is TRBJ1-6, the V gene TRBV5-1, with a possible D match to TRBD1 (5 bases). The CDR3 totals 16 residues. The germline V gene encodes CDR1 SGHRS and CDR2 YFSETQ. Trimming cost V 5 bases and J 7 bases, with 19 bases left between them. The DNA of the CDR3 is TGCGCCAGCAGGGAGACAGCGAGGGACCGAAATTCACCCCTCCACTTT. Protein: CASRETARDRNSPLHF.

This clonotype was found a few times. This sequence joins TRBV10-2 and TRBJ2-1, with 8 bases lining up with TRBD1. The CDR3 runs to 14 residues. CDR1 and CDR2 (germline): WSHSY, SAAADI. V was clipped by 7 bases and J by 4 bases; unmatched bases: 6. The CDR3 DNA reads TGCGCCAGCAAGCAGGGGGCAACATACAATGAGCAGTTCTTC. It yields the protein CASKQGATYNEQFF.

V gene TRBV15 combines with J gene TRBJ2-2; possibly TRBD1 or TRBD2 for D (5 bases each). V was cut by 0 bases and J by 6 bases, with 14 bases left in between. Germline CDR1 LNHNV, CDR2 YYDKDF (reference sequence). This CDR3 has 16 amino acids. CDR3 DNA: TGTGCCACCAGCAGAGAGAGGGGTCGGATCTCCGGGGAGCTGTTTTTT. Translated: CATSRERGRISGELFF.